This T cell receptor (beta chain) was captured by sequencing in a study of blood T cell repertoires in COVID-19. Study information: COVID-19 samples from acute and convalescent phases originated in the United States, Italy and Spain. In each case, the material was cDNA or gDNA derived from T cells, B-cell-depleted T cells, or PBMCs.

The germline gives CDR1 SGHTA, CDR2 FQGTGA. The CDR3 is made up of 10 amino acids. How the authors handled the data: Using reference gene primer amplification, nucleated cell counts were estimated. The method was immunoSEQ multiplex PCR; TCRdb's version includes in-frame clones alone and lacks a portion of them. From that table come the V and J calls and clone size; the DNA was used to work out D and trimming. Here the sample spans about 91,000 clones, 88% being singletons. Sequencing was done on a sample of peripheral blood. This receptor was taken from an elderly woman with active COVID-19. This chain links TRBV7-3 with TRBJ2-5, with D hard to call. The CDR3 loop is CERLQETQYF. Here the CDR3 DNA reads TGTGAGAGGCTGCAGGAGACCCAGTACTTC. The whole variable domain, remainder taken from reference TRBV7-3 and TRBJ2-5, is GAGVSQTPSNKVTEKGKYVELRCDPISGHTALYWYRQSLGQGPEFLIYFQGTGAADDSGLPNDRFFAVRPEGSVSTLKIQRTERGDSAVYLCERLQETQYFGPGTRLLVL.